This entry concerns a single TCR beta chain. This sample also contains other DNA sequences that code for the same CDR3. This sample was taken from a study of blood T cell repertoires in COVID-19. On the study more broadly: Specimens from acute and convalescent COVID-19 originated in the United States, Italy and Spain. PBMCs, B-cell-depleted T cells, or T cells were the source of the cDNA or gDNA that made up the material.

In the study's own analysis: Quantification of nucleated cells was approximated via reference gene primer amplification. Some clones are missing from TCRdb's copy, which holds only in-frame ones; the method was immunoSEQ multiplex PCR. The DNA gave D and trimming, while V, J and clone size come from that table. In the table there are under 200,000 clones, 85% to 95% of which are singletons. CDR3 length equals 12 residues. V was cut by 5 bases and J by 0 bases, with 4 bases left in between. This receptor was obtained from a man aged 50-59 years with acute or convalescent COVID-19. This rearrangement joins TRBV12-3 or TRBV12-4 to TRBJ1-1; D remains unclear. Specimen: peripheral blood. The CDR3 DNA sequence: TGTGCCAGCAGTCCCGTGAACACTGAAGCTTTCTTT. It yields the protein CASSPVNTEAFF.